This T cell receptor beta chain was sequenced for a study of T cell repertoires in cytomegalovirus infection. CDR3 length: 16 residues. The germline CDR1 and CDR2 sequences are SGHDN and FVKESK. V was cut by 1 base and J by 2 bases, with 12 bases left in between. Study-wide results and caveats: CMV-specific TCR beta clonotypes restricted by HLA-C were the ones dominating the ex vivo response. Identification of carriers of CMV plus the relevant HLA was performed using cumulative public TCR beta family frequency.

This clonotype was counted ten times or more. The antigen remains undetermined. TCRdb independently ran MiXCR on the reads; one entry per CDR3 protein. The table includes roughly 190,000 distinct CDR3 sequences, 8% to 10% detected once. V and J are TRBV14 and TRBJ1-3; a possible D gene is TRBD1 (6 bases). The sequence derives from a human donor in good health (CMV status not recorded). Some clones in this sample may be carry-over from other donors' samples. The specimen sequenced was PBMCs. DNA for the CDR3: TGTGCCAGCAGCCAAGTTCGGAGGGGGGCTGGAAACACCATATATTTT. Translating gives CASSQVRRGAGNTIYF.